Shown below are 26 T cell receptor beta chains from a single sample sequenced in a study of Graves' ophthalmopathy and Graves' hyperthyroidism. The TCR beta CDR3 regions underwent amplification from RNA transcripts. First-round RT-PCR employed HTBI primers, with a second-round multiplex PCR after it. TCRdb ran MiXCR on the multiplex PCR reads and lists one entry per CDR3 protein. The sample records about 740,000 distinct CDR3 sequences, 35% to 50% being singletons. Specimen: peripheral blood. These receptor sequences come from an adult man with Graves' ophthalmopathy.

Many counts were recorded for this clonotype. One end of the junction fails to match germline, which may point to a read error. This chain connects TRBV5-1 to TRBJ2-7; 7 bases line up with TRBD1. Germline CDR1 SGHRS, CDR2 YFSETQ. CDR3 length: 12 amino acids. CDR3 DNA sequence: TGTGCCAGTAGGGGACAGAGCTACGAGCAGTACTTC. It yields the protein CASRGQSYEQYF.

This clonotype was counted ten times or more. The gene calls are TRBV7-2 and TRBJ2-7; TRBD1 matches 8 bases. Germline assignment: CDR1 SGHTA and CDR2 FQGNSA. V was pared by 2 bases and J by 5 bases, with 5 bases of the junction left unmatched. The CDR3 runs to 14 residues. The CDR3 region has the DNA TGTGCCAGCAGCTTATTGCACAGGGGGAACGAGCAGTACTTC. Translating it yields CASSLLHRGNEQYF. Together with reference TRBV7-2 and TRBJ2-7, the CDR3 gives the full variable domain: GAGVSQSPSNKVTEKGKDVELRCDPISGHTALYWYRQSLGQGLEFLIYFQGNSAPDKSGLPSDRFSAERTGGSVSTLTIQRTQQEDSAVYLCASSLLHRGNEQYFGPGTRLTVT.

This clonotype was recorded a few times. The rearrangement links TRBV20-1 to TRBJ2-2; 7 bases line up with TRBD2. This CDR3 has 16 amino acids. J lost 5 bases, V lost 0 bases, and 9 bases had no gene match. CDR1 DFQATT and CDR2 SNEGSKA come from the germline V gene (reference sequence). The CDR3 coding sequence is TGCAGTGCTAGAGATCAAGCGGCGGGAGATACCGGGGAGCTGTTTTTT. The encoded protein is CSARDQAAGDTGELFF.

The chain joins TRBV29-1 to TRBJ2-3; 8 nucleotides agree with TRBD1. The CDR3 length is 17 residues. V lost 3 bases, J lost 3 bases, and 14 bases stayed unmatched. Germline V gene sequence: CDR1 SQVTM, CDR2 ANQGSEA. The CDR3 DNA follows: TGCAGCGTTGACAGGGGGCTTAGTCGTTACCTTACAGATACGCAGTATTTT. Protein: CSVDRGLSRYLTDTQYF.

In the case of this clonotype: At one of its ends the junction is not consistent with the germline gene, which may arise from a read error. This chain connects TRBV7-9 to TRBJ1-4, with D uncertain. Germline V gene sequence: CDR1 SEHNR, CDR2 FQNEAQ (reference sequence). The CDR3 covers 13 residues. CDR3 protein: CVSSTRVAEKLFF. The CDR3 region has the DNA TGTGTCAGCAGCACCCGGGTCGCTGAAAAACTGTTTTTT.

This clonotype was seen at least ten times. The CDR3 region is CASSPAAIGVTEAFF. The CDR3 DNA follows: TGTGCCAGCAGCCCCGCGGCGATCGGGGTGACTGAAGCTTTCTTT. The chain links TRBV7-9 to TRBJ1-1; D gene uncertain. Between the trimmed V and J ends, which lost 5 bases and 5 bases, there was a span of 18 bases. The CDR3 contains 15 residues. Looked up from germline, CDR1 is SEHNR and CDR2 is FQNEAQ (reference sequence).

In its sample, this clonotype was seen many times. V is TRBV7-2 and J is TRBJ2-7, with 7 bases identical to TRBD1. This CDR3 has 14 amino acids. V was pared by 7 bases and J by 0 bases, with 6 bases of the junction left unmatched. In germline, CDR1 is SGHTA, CDR2 FQGNSA. The CDR3 here is CASTRDRSSYEQYF. The CDR3 DNA sequence: TGTGCCAGCACCAGGGACAGAAGCTCCTACGAGCAGTACTTC.

This chain connects TRBV2 to TRBJ2-6; D gene unclear. The CDR3 length is 16 residues. Germline CDR1 is SNHLY and CDR2 is FYNNEI. Trimming cost V 6 bases and J 2 bases, with 14 bases left between them. CDR3 amino acids: CASRARLGAGANVLTF. CDR3 nucleotides: TGTGCCAGCAGAGCGCGTCTTGGGGCTGGGGCCAACGTCCTGACTTTC.

This clonotype was picked up many times. This rearrangement joins TRBV7-2 to TRBJ1-2, with D possibly matching TRBD1 (6 bases). Trimming removed 0 bases from V and 1 base from J, with 6 bases in between. The length of the CDR3 is 14 residues. The germline V gene encodes CDR1 SGHTA and CDR2 FQGNSA. The CDR3 protein is CASSLAQGNYGYTF. CDR3 sequence (DNA): TGTGCCAGCAGCTTAGCACAGGGTAACTATGGCTACACCTTC.

There are many counts of this clonotype. The chain links TRBV2 to TRBJ1-1; 8 bases line up with TRBD1. The length of the CDR3 is 15 residues. J gave up 4 bases and V 8 bases, and 12 bases lay outside the gene matches. Germline CDR1 SNHLY, CDR2 FYNNEI. The DNA of the CDR3 is TGTGCCAGCCAGAATCGGACAGGGCGGAGCACTGAAGCTTTCTTT. Translation gives CASQNRTGRSTEAFF.

J is TRBJ1-4 and V is TRBV9; 7 bases match TRBD1. The CDR3 loop spans 14 amino acids. V trimming: 2 bases; J trimming: 4 bases; junction bases outside the gene matches: 2. The germline V gene has CDR1 SGDLS and CDR2 YYNGEE. CDR3 region: CASSVGQFNEKLFF. In nucleotides, the CDR3 is TGTGCCAGCAGCGTGGGACAGTTTAATGAAAAACTGTTTTTT.

This clonotype was seen repeatedly, ten times or more. The V and J genes are TRBV28 and TRBJ2-7; 11 bases map to TRBD2. Germline CDR1 reads MDHEN; CDR2 reads SYDVKM. V lost 0 bases, J lost 3 bases, and 1 base stayed unmatched. This CDR3 is 15 amino acids long. CDR3 in DNA: TGTGCCAGCAGTTTATGGACTAGCGGGGTCTACGAGCAGTACTTC. Its protein is CASSLWTSGVYEQYF.

Comment on this clonotype: One end of the junction fails to match germline, which may point to a read error. The chain uses TRBV10-3 and TRBJ2-6; TRBD1 might be the D (5 bases). Looked up from germline, CDR1 is ENHRY and CDR2 is SYGVKD. The CDR3 length is 14 residues. CDR3 amino acids: CAISESSGANVLAF. CDR3 in DNA: TGTGCCATAAGTGAGTCCTCTGGGGCCAACGTCCTGGCTTTC.

This clonotype was picked up many times. The chain couples TRBV7-9 to TRBJ1-2; D ambiguous. V shed 5 bases and J shed 6 bases, with 13 bases lying between them. CDR3 length: 13 residues. Germline V gives CDR1 SEHNR, CDR2 FQNEAQ (reference sequence). The CDR3 loop reads CASSQRTSDGYTF. The CDR3 bases are TGTGCCAGCAGCCAGCGGACGTCGGATGGCTACACCTTC.

This clonotype was detected ten times or more. V and J are TRBV2 and TRBJ1-6, with 7 positions matching TRBD1. V trimming: 2 bases; J trimming: 10 bases; junction bases outside the gene matches: 5. CDR1 is SNHLY and CDR2 is FYNNEI in the germline V gene. CDR3 length equals 14 residues. CDR3 bases: TGTGCCAGCAGTGAACTGAGGGGACAGTCACCCCTCCACTTT. This encodes CASSELRGQSPLHF.

The table lists this clonotype with many counts. This sequence joins TRBV29-1 and TRBJ1-2; 9 bases are shared with TRBD1. The CDR3 loop spans 16 amino acids. The germline V gene has CDR1 SQVTM and CDR2 ANQGSEA. V shed 0 bases and J 5 bases; nucleotides not matched to a gene: 10. The CDR3: CSVEDPRTGVGYGYTF. As DNA, the CDR3 is TGCAGCGTTGAAGATCCGAGGACAGGGGTGGGATATGGCTACACCTTC. The entire variable domain, with the rest obtained from reference TRBV29-1 and TRBJ1-2, is as follows: SAVISQKPSRDICQRGTSLTIQCQVDSQVTMMFWYRQQPGQSLTLIATANQGSEATYESGFVIDKFPISRPNLTFSTLTVSNMSPEDSSIYLCSVEDPRTGVGYGYTFGSGTRLTVV.

This clonotype has just a few counts. The rearrangement links TRBV5-4 to TRBJ2-7, with a weak D call TRBD1 (5 bases). This CDR3 has 15 residues. Deletions cut 5 bases from V and 5 bases from J, with 20 bases between. The germline V gene has CDR1 SGHNT and CDR2 YYREEE (reference sequence). CDR3 sequence: CASRLSTLQGHEQYF. The CDR3 DNA is TGTGCCAGCAGACTCTCGACCCTGCAGGGCCACGAGCAGTACTTC.

The table lists this clonotype with a few counts. This chain links TRBV5-1 with TRBJ2-5, with 11 bases fitting TRBD1. The germline V gene has CDR1 SGHRS and CDR2 YFSETQ. J was trimmed by 5 bases and V by 3 bases; bases with no gene match: 15. This CDR3 is 18 amino acids long. DNA for the CDR3: TGCGCCAGCAGCTCCGGCCCCATTGCGGGGGACAGGGGGGAGACCCAGTACTTC. Protein sequence: CASSSGPIAGDRGETQYF.

The chain links TRBV5-6 to TRBJ2-6, with a weak D call TRBD2 (5 bases). CDR1 and CDR2 from the germline V gene are SGHDT and YYEEEE. This CDR3 region has 17 residues. V was trimmed by 0 bases and J by 0 bases, leaving 10 bases between them. The CDR3 DNA follows: TGTGCCAGCAGCTTGGGGTTAGGGAGCTCTGGGGCCAACGTCCTGACTTTC. It specifies CASSLGLGSSGANVLTF.

The J gene is TRBJ1-4, the V gene TRBV2, with D hard to call. With 2 bases removed from V and 5 bases from J, the gap between germline ends came to 18 bases. This CDR3 spans 17 amino acids. Germline V gene lookup returns CDR1 SNHLY and CDR2 FYNNEI. The DNA for the CDR3 is TGTGCCAGCAGTGAATATGGTTACGGCAGGAACAATGAAAAACTGTTTTTT. As protein: CASSEYGYGRNNEKLFF.

This clonotype was observed a few times. J is TRBJ2-7 and V is TRBV5-4; D not resolved. The V and J ends lost 4 bases and 3 bases respectively, with 14 bases between them. Germline CDR1 SGHNT, CDR2 YYREEE (reference sequence). This CDR3 comprises 14 residues. CDR3 protein: CASSSLGRYYEQYF. The CDR3, as DNA: TGTGCCAGCAGCAGCCTGGGCAGATACTACGAGCAGTACTTC.

The chain carries TRBV4-3 and TRBJ2-7; D not certain. The CDR3 is 15 residues long. The germline V gene encodes CDR1 LGHNA and CDR2 YSLEER. Trimming took 0 bases from V and 2 from J, leaving 11 bases between them. CDR3 loop: CASSQDHRTPYEQYF. The CDR3, as DNA: TGCGCCAGCAGCCAAGACCACCGTACTCCCTACGAGCAGTACTTC.

The chain couples TRBV7-9 to TRBJ2-5; D perhaps matches TRBD2 (6 bases). CDR1 is SEHNR, CDR2 FQNEAQ, per germline (reference sequence). This CDR3 comprises 14 residues. V was clipped by 5 bases and J by 5 bases, with 15 bases between them. In nucleotides, the CDR3 is TGTGCCAGCAGCGGAGGGTCTTTTCGCGAGACCCAGTACTTC. Translation gives CASSGGSFRETQYF. The entire variable domain, with the rest obtained from reference TRBV7-9 and TRBJ2-5, is as follows: DTGVSQNPRHKITKRGQNVTFRCDPISEHNRLYWYRQTLGQGPEFLTYFQNEAQLEKSRLLSDRFSAERPKGSFSTLEIQRTEQGDSAMYLCASSGGSFRETQYFGPGTRLLVL.

The rearrangement joins TRBV29-1 to TRBJ2-7, with 7 positions matching TRBD1. There are 14 residues in the CDR3. Germline V gives CDR1 SQVTM, CDR2 ANQGSEA. Germline trimming cut 8 bases from V and 2 bases from J; bases unmatched to any gene: 12. The DNA for the CDR3 is TGCAGCATCGAGGGGGCAGGGGCTCCCTACGAGCAGTACTTC. The encoded protein is CSIEGAGAPYEQYF.

V gene TRBV6-6 combines with J gene TRBJ1-2; the D is unclear. Germline V gene lookup returns CDR1 MNHNY and CDR2 SVGAGI (reference sequence). This CDR3 spans 15 amino acids. The V end was cut by 0 bases, the J end by 1 base, with 9 bases between. The CDR3 coding sequence is TGTGCCAGCAGTTACTCGATCAGCCATAACTATGGCTACACCTTC. It translates to CASSYSISHNYGYTF.

This clonotype was recorded once. At one of its ends the junction is not consistent with the germline gene, which may arise from a read error. The chain is built from TRBV6-5 and TRBJ1-2, with D perhaps matching TRBD1 (5 bases). This CDR3 region has 15 residues. The V gene's germline CDR1 is MNHEY and CDR2 SVGAGI. The CDR3 loop is CASSYSVAGYFGHTF. The CDR3 nucleotides read TGTGCCAGCAGTTACTCGGTCGCAGGGTATTTTGGCCACACCTTC.